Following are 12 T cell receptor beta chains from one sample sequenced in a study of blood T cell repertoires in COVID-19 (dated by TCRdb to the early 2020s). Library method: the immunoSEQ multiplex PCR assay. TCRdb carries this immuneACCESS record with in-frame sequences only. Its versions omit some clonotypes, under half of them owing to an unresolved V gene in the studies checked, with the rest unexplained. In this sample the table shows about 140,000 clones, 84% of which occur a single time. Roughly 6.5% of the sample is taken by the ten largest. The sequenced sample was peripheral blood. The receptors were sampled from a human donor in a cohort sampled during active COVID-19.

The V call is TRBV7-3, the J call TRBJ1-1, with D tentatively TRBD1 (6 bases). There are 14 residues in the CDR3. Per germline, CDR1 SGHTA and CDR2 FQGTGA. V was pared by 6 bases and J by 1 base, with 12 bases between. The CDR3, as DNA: TGTGCCAGCAGTCAGGGGACGGGGAACACTGAAGCTTTCTTT. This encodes CASSQGTGNTEAFF.

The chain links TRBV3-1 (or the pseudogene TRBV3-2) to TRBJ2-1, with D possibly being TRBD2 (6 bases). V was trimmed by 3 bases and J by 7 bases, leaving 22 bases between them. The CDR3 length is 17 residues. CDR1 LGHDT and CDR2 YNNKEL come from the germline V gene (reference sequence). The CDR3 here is CASSHYSGRLDGNEQFF. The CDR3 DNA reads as TGTGCCAGCAGCCATTATTCGGGGAGACTAGATGGGAATGAGCAGTTCTTC.

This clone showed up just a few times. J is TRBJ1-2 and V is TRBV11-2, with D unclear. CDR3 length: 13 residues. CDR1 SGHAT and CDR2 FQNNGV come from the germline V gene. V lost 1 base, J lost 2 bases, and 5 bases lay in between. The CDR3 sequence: CASSLASNYGYTF. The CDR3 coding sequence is TGTGCCAGCAGCTTAGCGTCCAACTATGGCTACACCTTC.

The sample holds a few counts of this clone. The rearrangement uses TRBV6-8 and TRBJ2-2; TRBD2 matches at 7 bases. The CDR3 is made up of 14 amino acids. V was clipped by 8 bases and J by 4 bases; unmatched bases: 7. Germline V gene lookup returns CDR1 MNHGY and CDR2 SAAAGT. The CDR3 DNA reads TGTGCCAGCTTAAGAGGGAGGGGCACCGGGGAGCTGTTTTTT. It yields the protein CASLRGRGTGELFF.

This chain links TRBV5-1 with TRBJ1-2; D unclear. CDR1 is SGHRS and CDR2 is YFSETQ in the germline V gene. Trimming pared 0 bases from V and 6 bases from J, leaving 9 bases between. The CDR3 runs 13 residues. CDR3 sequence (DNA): TGCGCCAGCAGCTTGGCTGGGCCGGATGGCTACACCTTC. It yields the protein CASSLAGPDGYTF.

The CDR3 spells CASSFQGRQNTEAFF. The CDR3 bases are TGTGCCAGCAGTTTTCAGGGTCGACAGAACACTGAAGCTTTCTTT. The chain is built from TRBV27 and TRBJ1-1; a weak D match, TRBD1 (5 bases). The CDR3 spans 15 residues. In germline, CDR1 is MNHEY, CDR2 SMNVEV (reference sequence). Trimming removed 3 bases from V and 1 base from J, with 12 bases in between.

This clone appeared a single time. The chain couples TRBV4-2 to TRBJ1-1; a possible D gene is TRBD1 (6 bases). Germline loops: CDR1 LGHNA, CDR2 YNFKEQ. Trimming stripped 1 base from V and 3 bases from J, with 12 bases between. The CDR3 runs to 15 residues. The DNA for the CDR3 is TGTGCCAGCAGCCAAGTTTTCGGGGGGCACACTGAAGCTTTCTTT. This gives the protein CASSQVFGGHTEAFF.

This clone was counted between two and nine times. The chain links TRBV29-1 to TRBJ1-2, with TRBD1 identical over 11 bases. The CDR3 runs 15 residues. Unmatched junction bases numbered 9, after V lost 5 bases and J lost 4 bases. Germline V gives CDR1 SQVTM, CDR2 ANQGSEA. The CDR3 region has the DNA TGCAGCGTTCTCCCCCGGGACAGGGGGATCTATGGCTACACCTTC. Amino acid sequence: CSVLPRDRGIYGYTF.

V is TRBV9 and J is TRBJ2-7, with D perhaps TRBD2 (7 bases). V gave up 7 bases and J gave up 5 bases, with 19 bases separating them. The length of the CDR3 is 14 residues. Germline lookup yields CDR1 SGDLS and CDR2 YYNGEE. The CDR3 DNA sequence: TGTGCCAGCGGGGGGGCAAATCTCAACCACGAGCAGTACTTC. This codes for CASGGANLNHEQYF.

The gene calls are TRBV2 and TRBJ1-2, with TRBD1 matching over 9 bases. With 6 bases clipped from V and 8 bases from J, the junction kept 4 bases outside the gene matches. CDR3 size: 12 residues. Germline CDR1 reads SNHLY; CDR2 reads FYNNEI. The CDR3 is CASRGTGNGYTF. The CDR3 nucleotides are TGTGCCAGCAGGGGGACAGGGAACGGCTACACCTTC.

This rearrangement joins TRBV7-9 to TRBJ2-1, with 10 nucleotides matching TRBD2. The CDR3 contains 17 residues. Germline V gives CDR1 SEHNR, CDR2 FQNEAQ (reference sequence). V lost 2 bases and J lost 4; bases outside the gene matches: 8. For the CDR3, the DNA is TGTGCCAGCAGCTTATTGCTAGCGGGGGTGTCATACAATGAGCAGTTCTTC. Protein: CASSLLLAGVSYNEQFF.

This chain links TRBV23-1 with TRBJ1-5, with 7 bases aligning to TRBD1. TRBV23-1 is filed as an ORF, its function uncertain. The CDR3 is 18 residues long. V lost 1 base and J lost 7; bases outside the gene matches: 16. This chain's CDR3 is CASSQFPSSDRAGQPQHF. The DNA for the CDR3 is TGCGCCAGCAGTCAATTCCCATCCAGCGACAGGGCGGGACAGCCCCAGCATTTT.